Listed here are 28 T cell receptor beta chains from one sample, sequenced in a study of CD8+ T cells in alopecia areata. RNA extraction and reverse transcription yielded cDNA as sequencing template. Assay used: immunoSEQ multiplex PCR; TCRdb lists only in-frame clones, some missing. The sample lists hundreds of thousands of clones; 60% were seen once. Treatment here: oral pan-JAK inhibitor, 5-10 mg twice daily. The sequencing here drew on CD4+ T cells sorted from blood, taken at week 52, from a patient treated with tofacitinib. Receptor source: a human donor with alopecia areata.

The rearrangement joins TRBV14 to TRBJ2-1; TRBD2 agrees at 8 bases. Germline assignment: CDR1 SGHDN and CDR2 FVKESK. Germline trimming cut 8 bases from V and 4 bases from J; bases unmatched to any gene: 4. The CDR3 is 13 residues long. The CDR3 sequence is CASRTSFYNEQFF. In DNA, the CDR3 is TGTGCCAGCCGGACTAGCTTTTACAATGAGCAGTTCTTC. Full variable domain (remainder filled in from reference TRBV14 and TRBJ2-1): EAGVTQFPSHSVIEKGQTVTLRCDPISGHDNLYWYRRVMGKEIKFLLHFVKESKQDESGMPNNRFLAERTGGTYSTLKVQPAELEDSGVYFCASRTSFYNEQFFGPGTRLTVL.

The V and J genes are TRBV7-9 and TRBJ2-5; D remains ambiguous. Germline assignment: CDR1 SEHNR and CDR2 FQNEAQ (reference sequence). V was trimmed by 5 bases and J by 1 base, leaving 11 bases between them. CDR3 length: 14 amino acids. The chain's CDR3 is CASSTIVVQETQYF. For the CDR3, the DNA is TGTGCCAGCAGCACGATTGTGGTCCAAGAGACCCAGTACTTC.

Turning to this clone: This sample also contains other DNA sequences that code for the same CDR3. The CDR3 protein is CASSLTGGSNQPQHF. Written as DNA, the CDR3 is TGTGCCAGCAGTCTCACAGGGGGAAGCAATCAGCCCCAGCATTTT. V and J are TRBV7-2 and TRBJ1-5, with 8 nucleotides matching TRBD1. Trimming took 6 bases from V and 1 from J; bases not matched to a gene: 5. The CDR3 consists of 15 residues. In germline, CDR1 is SGHTA, CDR2 FQGNSA.

The rearrangement joins TRBV7-8 to TRBJ2-6; D uncertain. Germline CDR1 SGHVS, CDR2 FQNEAQ. Trimming took off 3 bases at V and 0 bases at J, with 6 bases between the two ends. CDR3 length: 15 amino acids. CDR3 sequence reads: CASSFPASGANVLTF. The CDR3 DNA sequence: TGTGCCAGCAGCTTCCCCGCCTCTGGGGCCAACGTCCTGACTTTC.

CDR3 residues: CASSQGNPQGAKGYTF. The CDR3 bases are TGTGCCAGCAGCCAAGGAAACCCACAGGGGGCGAAGGGCTACACCTTC. The V and J genes are TRBV4-2 and TRBJ1-2; 9 positions agree with TRBD1. Per the germline V gene, CDR1 is LGHNA and CDR2 is YNFKEQ. J gave up 8 bases and V 1 base, and 11 bases lay outside the gene matches. The CDR3 runs to 16 residues.

This clone has more than one count but fewer than ten. The chain uses TRBV29-1 and TRBJ2-7; no clear D. The CDR3 runs to 12 residues. The V gene's germline CDR1 is SQVTM and CDR2 ANQGSEA. V lost 4 bases, J lost 3 bases, and 10 bases lay in between. The CDR3 protein is CSVGAAYYEQYF. CDR3 nucleotides: TGCAGCGTTGGGGCAGCTTACTACGAGCAGTACTTC.

This rearrangement joins TRBV9 to TRBJ1-1, with a weak D call TRBD1 (5 bases). The CDR3 runs 14 residues. Germline CDR1 reads SGDLS; CDR2 reads YYNGEE. V lost 0 bases and J lost 1, with 7 bases in between. CDR3 sequence reads: CASSVGGRNTEAFF. The CDR3 coding sequence is TGTGCCAGCAGCGTAGGGGGGAGGAACACTGAAGCTTTCTTT.

This clone was recorded only once. The chain combines TRBV2 with TRBJ1-1, with a tentative D call TRBD1 (6 bases). The V and J ends lost 7 bases and 4 bases respectively, with 13 bases between them. This CDR3 contains 13 residues. Germline V gene sequence: CDR1 SNHLY, CDR2 FYNNEI. CDR3 loop: CASTFTGATEAFF. CDR3 coding DNA: TGTGCCAGCACTTTTACGGGGGCCACTGAAGCTTTCTTT. The full variable domain, its missing parts supplied by reference TRBV2 and TRBJ1-1, is EPEVTQTPSHQVTQMGQEVILRCVPISNHLYFYWYRQILGQKVEFLVSFYNNEISEKSEIFDDQFSVERPDGSNFTLKIRSTKLEDSAMYFCASTFTGATEAFFGQGTRLTVV.

The chain is built from TRBV7-9 and TRBJ2-7; 8 bases line up with TRBD1. CDR1 and CDR2 (germline): SEHNR, FQNEAQ (reference sequence). The trim removed 5 bases at V and 5 bases at J, leaving 8 bases unmatched. This CDR3 spans 14 amino acids. The CDR3 sequence is CASSPLTGAHEQYF. The CDR3 DNA follows: TGTGCCAGCAGCCCGTTGACAGGGGCCCACGAGCAGTACTTC.

The J gene is TRBJ2-5, the V gene TRBV5-4, with D unclear. CDR1 is SGHNT and CDR2 is YYREEE in the germline V gene (reference sequence). Trimming cost V 1 base and J 5 bases, with 9 bases left between them. The CDR3 runs 13 residues. The chain's CDR3 is CASSLSQAETQYF. The CDR3 region has the DNA TGTGCCAGCAGCTTGTCCCAGGCGGAGACCCAGTACTTC.

The chain couples TRBV7-8 to TRBJ1-5, with a weak D call TRBD1 (5 bases). The CDR3 extends over 17 amino acids. Trimming pared 2 bases from V and 5 bases from J, leaving 19 bases between. In germline, CDR1 is SGHVS, CDR2 FQNEAQ. In DNA, the CDR3 is TGTGCCAGCAGCTTATGGCAAGGACAACCCCTCTATCAGCCCCAGCATTTT. Translated, it gives CASSLWQGQPLYQPQHF.

Note on this clone: Other nucleotide sequences in the sample specify the same CDR3. V gene TRBV30 combines with J gene TRBJ2-5; D is unclear. The CDR3 runs to 12 residues. V lost 1 base and J 1 base, leaving 4 bases between the germline ends. Germline V gene lookup returns CDR1 GTSNPN and CDR2 SVGIG (reference sequence). The CDR3 DNA reads as TGTGCCTGGAGTGCTGGCCAAGAGACCCAGTACTTC. Amino acids: CAWSAGQETQYF.

The chain employs TRBV5-4 and TRBJ1-6; D is undetermined. V lost 2 bases to trimming and J lost 5 bases, with 2 bases between them. CDR1 is SGHNT and CDR2 is YYREEE in the germline V gene (reference sequence). The CDR3 covers 12 residues. CDR3 DNA sequence: TGTGCCAGCAGCTTAAATAATTCACCCCTCCACTTT. It yields the protein CASSLNNSPLHF.

The V and J genes are TRBV5-5 and TRBJ2-3, with 9 bases lining up with TRBD1. CDR1 is SGHKS and CDR2 is YYEKEE in the germline V gene (reference sequence). J gave up 2 bases and V 4 bases, and 8 bases lay outside the gene matches. The CDR3 contains 16 residues. The chain's CDR3 is CASSLSGQGYTDTQYF. In DNA, the CDR3 is TGTGCCAGCAGCCTCTCGGGACAGGGCTACACAGATACGCAGTATTTT.

This clone has just a few counts. The chain uses TRBV15 and TRBJ2-1; no definite D call. The CDR3 covers 15 residues. Germline CDR1 and CDR2: LNHNV and YYDKDF (reference sequence). V was shortened by 0 bases and J by 6 bases, with 12 bases between the two germline ends. The CDR3 loop reads CATSRELLASNEQFF. The CDR3 DNA follows: TGTGCCACCAGCAGAGAACTCCTGGCGAGCAATGAGCAGTTCTTC.

The rearrangement joins TRBV5-1 to TRBJ2-1; D is ambiguous. Germline CDR1 reads SGHRS; CDR2 reads YFSETQ. Trimming took 4 bases from V and 5 from J, leaving 16 bases between them. The CDR3 is made up of 15 amino acids. DNA for the CDR3: TGCGCCAGCAGCAGACTGCCACAGCCCGACAATGAGCAGTTCTTC. Protein: CASSRLPQPDNEQFF.

This clone has more than one count but fewer than ten. The rearrangement links TRBV5-4 to TRBJ1-4, with unresolved D. CDR1 and CDR2 from the germline V gene are SGHNT and YYREEE (reference sequence). CDR3 length: 15 amino acids. Trimming stripped 0 bases from V and 8 bases from J, with 14 bases between. The CDR3, as DNA: TGTGCCAGCAGCTTGGGGCGCCGGGAAGGGGAAAAACTGTTTTTT. It specifies CASSLGRREGEKLFF.

This clone was counted a few times. The CDR3 sequence is CAWSSGQAYSGNTIYF. CDR3 in DNA: TGTGCCTGGAGTTCCGGACAGGCGTACTCTGGAAACACCATATATTTT. The chain carries TRBV30 and TRBJ1-3; 7 bases align to TRBD1. CDR1 is GTSNPN and CDR2 is SVGIG in the germline V gene (reference sequence). This CDR3 has 16 amino acids. V shed 2 bases and J 0 bases; nucleotides not matched to a gene: 7.

The chain is built from TRBV25-1 and TRBJ1-5, with no clear D. Germline loops: CDR1 MGHDK, CDR2 SYGVNS. CDR3 length: 14 amino acids. V was trimmed by 3 bases and J by 6 bases, leaving 12 bases between them. CDR3 sequence reads: CASSDSILGQPQHF. CDR3 coding DNA: TGTGCCAGCAGTGATTCTATCTTAGGTCAGCCCCAGCATTTT.

The chain joins TRBV30 to TRBJ2-7; possibly TRBD1 for D (6 bases). Germline V gene lookup returns CDR1 GTSNPN and CDR2 SVGIG (reference sequence). Trimming stripped 3 bases from V and 2 bases from J, with 11 bases between. CDR3 size: 13 residues. The CDR3 DNA follows: TGTGCCTGGAGCCCAGGGGTAACCTACGAGCAGTACTTC. Residues: CAWSPGVTYEQYF.

V gene TRBV7-2 combines with J gene TRBJ1-4; no clear D gene. Germline-derived CDR1 and CDR2 are SGHTA and FQGNSA. The CDR3 is made up of 15 amino acids. V lost 0 bases, J lost 9 bases, and 14 bases lay in between. CDR3 in amino acids: CASSLAAGDRKKLFF. CDR3 coding DNA: TGTGCCAGCAGCTTAGCGGCCGGGGATAGGAAAAAACTGTTTTTT.

The chain links TRBV9 to TRBJ1-5; 10 nucleotides align to TRBD1. The CDR3 spans 14 residues. Germline CDR1 reads SGDLS; CDR2 reads YYNGEE. Trimming removed 3 bases from V and 6 bases from J; junction bases left unmatched: 3. The CDR3 bases are TGTGCCAGCAGCGAGGGACAGGGGATTCAGCCCCAGCATTTT. Translation gives CASSEGQGIQPQHF.

The chain recombines TRBV29-1 with TRBJ1-1; perhaps TRBD1 as D (6 bases). The CDR3 totals 12 residues. CDR1 SQVTM and CDR2 ANQGSEA come from the germline V gene. V lost 2 bases and J 4 bases, leaving 8 bases between the germline ends. The CDR3 reads CSVERGPTEAFF. CDR3 in DNA: TGCAGCGTTGAACGGGGGCCCACTGAAGCTTTCTTT.

This clone has just a few counts. This chain links TRBV7-9 with TRBJ1-1; D gene unclear. Germline-derived CDR1 and CDR2 are SEHNR and FQNEAQ (reference sequence). CDR3 length equals 12 residues. V was trimmed by 1 base and J by 6 bases, leaving 6 bases between them. The chain's CDR3 is CASSLGRAEAFF. DNA of the CDR3: TGTGCCAGCAGCTTAGGTAGGGCTGAAGCTTTCTTT.

V usage is TRBV2 and J usage is TRBJ2-3; TRBD2 aligns across 9 bases. The length of the CDR3 is 14 residues. V was clipped by 5 bases and J by 3 bases; unmatched bases: 3. CDR1 is SNHLY and CDR2 is FYNNEI in the germline V gene. The DNA for the CDR3 is TGTGCCAGCAGTCGTAGCGGGGGAACAGATACGCAGTATTTT. Translating it yields CASSRSGGTDTQYF.

The chain is built from TRBV27 and TRBJ1-5; D not certain. Germline loops: CDR1 MNHEY, CDR2 SMNVEV (reference sequence). CDR3 size: 13 residues. The V and J ends lost 8 bases and 7 bases respectively, with 15 bases between them. The CDR3 DNA is TGTGCCAGCCGAGGAGGAGTTTTACAGCCCCAGCATTTT. Translation gives CASRGGVLQPQHF.

This clone was counted between two and nine times. For the CDR3, the DNA is TGCGCCAGCAGCCAAACGGTGGCAGGCAACACCGGGGAGCTGTTTTTT. It yields the protein CASSQTVAGNTGELFF. The gene calls are TRBV4-3 and TRBJ2-2; D gene unclear. V lost 2 bases to trimming and J lost 2 bases, with 12 bases between them. The germline V gene encodes CDR1 LGHNA and CDR2 YSLEER. The length of the CDR3 is 16 residues.

The CDR3 nucleotides read TGCGCCAGCAGCCAAGATGCAGCGAACTATAATTCACCCCTCCACTTT. The encoded protein is CASSQDAANYNSPLHF. The chain recombines TRBV4-3 with TRBJ1-6; D ambiguous. This CDR3 has 16 residues. Germline CDR1 LGHNA, CDR2 YSLEER. V was trimmed by 0 bases and J by 3 bases, leaving 9 bases between them.